This TCR beta chain was recovered during a study of regulatory T cells in long-lasting Graves disease. V lost 7 bases to trimming and J lost 3 bases, with 6 bases between them. CDR1 and CDR2 from the germline V gene are SNHLY and FYNNEI. The CDR3 covers 12 residues. CDR3-region Arm-PCR and iRepertoire HTBI primers produced the TCR beta libraries. Per the authors' pipeline: Identification of gene segments yielded some 60 TRBV and 14 TRBJ across samples. TCRdb used MiXCR to reprocess the multiplex PCR reads, holding one entry per CDR3 protein. The V and J calls and clone size come from TCRdb's table, not from the authors' own analysis. The profile shows about 660,000 distinct CDR3 sequences, approximately 29% of them singletons. This clonotype occurred many times. The time point is: persistent/refractory GD, antithyroid drugs over 5 years with positive TRAb. RNA isolated from PBMCs was used to make the TCR library. It was an endocrinology department in Xi'an, China, that provided the patients.

V usage is TRBV2 and J usage is TRBJ2-2, with D uncertain. The sequenced sample was peripheral blood mononuclear cells (PBMCs), obtained when the disease was refractory, from a patient treated with antithyroid drugs. The origin of this receptor is a female donor with Graves disease. The DNA of the CDR3 is TGTGCCAGCAAAAAGGACACCGGGGAGCTGTTTTTT. Translation gives CASKKDTGELFF.